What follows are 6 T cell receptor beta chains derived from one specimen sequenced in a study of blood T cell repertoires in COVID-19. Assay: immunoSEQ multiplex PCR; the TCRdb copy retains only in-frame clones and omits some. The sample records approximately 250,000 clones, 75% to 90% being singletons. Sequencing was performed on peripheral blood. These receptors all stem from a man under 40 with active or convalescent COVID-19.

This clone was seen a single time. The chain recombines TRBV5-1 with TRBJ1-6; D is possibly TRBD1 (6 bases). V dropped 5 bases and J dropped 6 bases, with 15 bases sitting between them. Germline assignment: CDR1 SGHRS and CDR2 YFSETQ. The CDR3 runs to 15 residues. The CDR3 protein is CASRNRSGANSPLHF. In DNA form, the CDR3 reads TGCGCCAGCAGAAACCGCTCAGGGGCTAATTCACCCCTCCACTTT.

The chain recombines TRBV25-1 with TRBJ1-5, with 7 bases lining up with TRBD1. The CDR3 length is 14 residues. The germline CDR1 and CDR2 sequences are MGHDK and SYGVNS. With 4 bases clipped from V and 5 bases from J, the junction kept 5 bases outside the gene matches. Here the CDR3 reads CASSGQGDYQPQHF. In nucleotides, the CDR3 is TGTGCCAGCAGTGGACAGGGTGATTATCAGCCCCAGCATTTT. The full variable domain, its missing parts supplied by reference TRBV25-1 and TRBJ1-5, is EADIYQTPRYLVIGTGKKITLECSQTMGHDKMYWYQQDPGMELHLIHYSYGVNSTEKGDLSSESTVSRIRTEHFPLTLESARPSHTSQYLCASSGQGDYQPQHFGDGTRLSIL.

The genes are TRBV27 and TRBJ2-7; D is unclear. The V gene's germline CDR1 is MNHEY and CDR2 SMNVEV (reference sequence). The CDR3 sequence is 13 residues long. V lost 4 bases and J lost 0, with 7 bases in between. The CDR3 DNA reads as TGTGCCAGCAGTTACAGTAGCTCCTACGAGCAGTACTTC. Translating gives CASSYSSSYEQYF.

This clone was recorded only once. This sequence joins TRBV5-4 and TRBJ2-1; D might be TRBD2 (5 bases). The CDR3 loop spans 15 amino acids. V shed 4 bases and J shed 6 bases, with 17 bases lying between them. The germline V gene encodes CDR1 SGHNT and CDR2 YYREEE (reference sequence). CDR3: CASSASGSRSNEQFF. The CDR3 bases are TGTGCCAGCAGCGCCTCGGGGTCCCGCTCCAATGAGCAGTTCTTC.

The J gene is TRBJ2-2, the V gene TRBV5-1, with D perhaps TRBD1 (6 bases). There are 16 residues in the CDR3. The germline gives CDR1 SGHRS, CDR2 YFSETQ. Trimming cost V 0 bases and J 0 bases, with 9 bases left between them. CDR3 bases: TGCGCCAGCAGCTTGGGGGGGCATGCGAACACCGGGGAGCTGTTTTTT. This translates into CASSLGGHANTGELFF.

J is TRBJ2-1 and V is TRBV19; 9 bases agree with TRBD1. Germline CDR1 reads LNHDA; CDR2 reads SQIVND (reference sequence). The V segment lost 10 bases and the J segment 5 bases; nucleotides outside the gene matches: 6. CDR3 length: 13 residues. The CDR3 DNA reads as TGTGCCATCCGGGACAGGGCCCACAATGAGCAGTTCTTC. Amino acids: CAIRDRAHNEQFF.